This T cell receptor beta chain stems from a study of blood T cell repertoires in COVID-19. Authors' methods: Estimated nucleated cell counts came from reference gene primer amplification. The data were produced by immunoSEQ multiplex PCR, yet TCRdb's version contains in-frame clones alone and is incomplete. That table furnishes V, J and clone size, whereas the DNA furnished D and trimming. In the table there are more than 200,000 clones, around nine tenths of which are singletons. Residents of about 25 US areas, aged roughly 18 to 89 years, made up the participants. The CDR3 is made up of 14 amino acids. The V gene lost 7 bases and the J gene lost 0 bases, with 9 bases spanning the gap. The germline CDR1 and CDR2 sequences are LNHDA and SQIVND (reference sequence).

The clonotype originates from a woman between 25 and 40 years old who had recovered from COVID-19. Source material: PBMCs or T cells enriched from blood (not recorded which). V gene TRBV19 combines with J gene TRBJ2-2; weak D call: TRBD1 (6 bases). The CDR3, as DNA: TGTGCCAGTAAACAGGGACCGAACACCGGGGAGCTGTTTTTT. As protein: CASKQGPNTGELFF.